This is a list of T cell receptor beta chains from one sample in a study of beta chain features in type 1 diabetes. Using immunoSEQ multiplex PCR, the repertoire was profiled, and TCRdb retains in-frame clones only, with some absent. The sample shows roughly 230,000 clones, roughly a tenth of them seen only once. The specimen sequenced was naive CD4+ T cells from blood. These receptor sequences come from a man aged 25 to 40 with type 1 diabetes. Each CDR3 is given with its conserved first and last residue. Fields, in order: V gene, J gene, clone size, D gene, CDR3 protein, CDR3 DNA. The D gene is left open where the match is weak. Not all rows give a size; the values are once, few, many and, for expanded clones, a class.

V gene: TRBV28
J gene: TRBJ2-7
clone size: few
D gene: .
CDR3 protein: CASSLPGRRQYF
CDR3 DNA: TGTGCCAGCTCCCTCCCGGGGAGGCGGCAGTACTTC

V gene: TRBV5-1
J gene: TRBJ2-7
clone size: few
D gene: .
CDR3 protein: CASSLGPGLSSYEQYF
CDR3 DNA: TGCGCCAGCAGCTTGGGACCGGGACTTAGCTCCTACGAGCAGTACTTC

V gene: TRBV6-1
J gene: TRBJ1-2
clone size: .
D gene: TRBD1
CDR3 protein: CASSARTGTDGYTF
CDR3 DNA: TGTGCCAGCAGTGCCCGGACAGGAACGGATGGCTACACCTTC

V gene: TRBV7-8
J gene: TRBJ2-1
clone size: few
D gene: .
CDR3 protein: CASSLAQGNEQFF
CDR3 DNA: TGTGCCAGCAGCTTAGCGCAGGGAAATGAGCAGTTCTTC

V gene: TRBV6-5
J gene: TRBJ1-2
clone size: .
D gene: .
CDR3 protein: CASSRVVIRGYGYTF
CDR3 DNA: TGTGCCAGCAGTCGAGTGGTGATCCGGGGCTATGGCTACACCTTC

V gene: TRBV11-2
J gene: TRBJ2-1
clone size: .
D gene: TRBD2
CDR3 protein: CASYTGGEQFF
CDR3 DNA: TGTGCCAGCTATACCGGGGGGGAGCAGTTCTTC

V gene: TRBV7-2
J gene: TRBJ1-2
clone size: .
D gene: .
CDR3 protein: CASSLVSTGIYGYTF
CDR3 DNA: TGTGCCAGCAGCTTGGTGAGCACAGGGATCTATGGCTACACCTTC

V gene: TRBV15
J gene: TRBJ1-5
clone size: few
D gene: TRBD1
CDR3 protein: CATSRDAAGGEGNQPQHF
CDR3 DNA: TGTGCCACCAGCAGAGATGCGGCAGGGGGCGAGGGGAATCAGCCCCAGCATTTT

V gene: TRBV4-2
J gene: TRBJ2-7
clone size: .
D gene: .
CDR3 protein: CASSQGQIYEQYF
CDR3 DNA: TGTGCCAGCAGCCAAGGGCAAATCTACGAGCAGTACTTC

V gene: TRBV16
J gene: TRBJ2-7
clone size: few
D gene: TRBD1
CDR3 protein: CASSQGDRGSYEQYF
CDR3 DNA: TGTGCCAGCAGCCAAGGGGACAGGGGGAGTTACGAGCAGTACTTC

V gene: TRBV4-2
J gene: TRBJ2-7
clone size: few
D gene: TRBD2
CDR3 protein: CASSQEAGRGDPYEQYF
CDR3 DNA: TGTGCCAGCAGCCAAGAGGCCGGGCGGGGGGACCCCTACGAGCAGTACTTC

V gene: TRBV7-9
J gene: TRBJ2-1
clone size: .
D gene: TRBD1
CDR3 protein: CASSFQDRVNEQFF
CDR3 DNA: TGTGCCAGCAGCTTCCAAGACAGGGTCAATGAGCAGTTCTTC

V gene: TRBV18
J gene: TRBJ1-2
clone size: .
D gene: TRBD1
CDR3 protein: CASSSGQGGYGYTF
CDR3 DNA: TGTGCCAGCTCATCGGGACAGGGGGGATATGGCTACACCTTC

V gene: TRBV7-6
J gene: TRBJ2-5
clone size: few
D gene: .
CDR3 protein: CASSPRDTGTQYF
CDR3 DNA: TGTGCCAGCAGCCCACGGGACACCGGAACCCAGTACTTC

V gene: TRBV30
J gene: TRBJ2-7
clone size: few
D gene: .
CDR3 protein: CAWSRQGGEQYF
CDR3 DNA: TGTGCCTGGAGCCGCCAGGGGGGTGAGCAGTACTTC

V gene: TRBV29-1
J gene: TRBJ1-1
clone size: .
D gene: .
CDR3 protein: CSVEADRRTEAFF
CDR3 DNA: TGCAGCGTTGAAGCCGACAGGAGAACTGAAGCTTTCTTT

V gene: TRBV7-6
J gene: TRBJ2-5
clone size: few
D gene: .
CDR3 protein: CASSLQPQGGETQYF
CDR3 DNA: TGTGCCAGCAGCTTACAGCCACAGGGAGGGGAGACCCAGTACTTC

V gene: TRBV5-1
J gene: TRBJ2-5
clone size: .
D gene: TRBD2
CDR3 protein: CASSPRSSGGGETQYF
CDR3 DNA: TGCGCCAGCAGCCCGCGGTCTAGCGGGGGTGGGGAGACCCAGTACTTC

V gene: TRBV11-2
J gene: TRBJ2-5
clone size: few
D gene: TRBD2
CDR3 protein: CASSLAGGLAGLRETQYF
CDR3 DNA: TGTGCCAGCAGCTTAGCAGGGGGACTAGCGGGGCTGCGGGAGACCCAGTACTTC

V gene: TRBV4-1
J gene: TRBJ2-1
clone size: few
D gene: TRBD2
CDR3 protein: CASSQVGLAVYNEQFF
CDR3 DNA: TGCGCCAGCAGCCAAGTAGGACTAGCCGTATACAATGAGCAGTTCTTC

V gene: TRBV4-3
J gene: TRBJ2-2
clone size: few
D gene: TRBD1
CDR3 protein: CASSHRDRGTGELFF
CDR3 DNA: TGCGCCAGCAGTCACCGGGACAGGGGAACCGGGGAGCTGTTTTTT

V gene: TRBV30
J gene: TRBJ1-5
clone size: .
D gene: TRBD1
CDR3 protein: CAWDRESQPQHF
CDR3 DNA: TGTGCCTGGGACAGGGAGAGTCAGCCCCAGCATTTT

V gene: TRBV5-4
J gene: TRBJ2-3
clone size: .
D gene: TRBD2
CDR3 protein: CASSSVKAGGTDTQYF
CDR3 DNA: TGTGCCAGCAGCTCGGTAAAAGCGGGGGGTACAGATACGCAGTATTTT

V gene: TRBV5-1
J gene: TRBJ2-7
clone size: .
D gene: TRBD2
CDR3 protein: CASSLEGTSGAYEQYF
CDR3 DNA: TGCGCCAGCAGCTTGGAGGGGACTAGCGGGGCCTACGAGCAGTACTTC

V gene: TRBV5-1
J gene: TRBJ2-7
clone size: .
D gene: .
CDR3 protein: CASSLGDNSYEQYF
CDR3 DNA: TGCGCCAGCAGCTTGGGGGACAACTCCTACGAGCAGTACTTC

V gene: TRBV19
J gene: TRBJ1-2
clone size: few
D gene: .
CDR3 protein: CASSRGSPNYGYTF
CDR3 DNA: TGTGCCAGTAGTCGGGGATCCCCTAACTATGGCTACACCTTC

V gene: TRBV4-2
J gene: TRBJ1-1
clone size: few
D gene: .
CDR3 protein: CASSPGTFMNTEAFF
CDR3 DNA: TGTGCCAGCAGCCCCGGGACATTCATGAACACTGAAGCTTTCTTT